The 2 T cell receptor beta chains reported below all come from one sample, sequenced in a study of T cell repertoires in cytomegalovirus infection. Via MiXCR, TCRdb re-called the reads, giving one row per CDR3 protein. The sample shows around 630,000 distinct CDR3 sequences, 20% to 30% of them seen only once. The sequencing sample was made of CD8+ T cells from PBMCs. Receptor source: a human donor in good health (CMV status not recorded). Some clones in this sample may be carry-over from other donors' samples.

This clonotype showed up just once. Being one base from a much bigger clone, this may be a read error. This chain uses TRBV6-5 with TRBJ1-5; D is possibly TRBD1 (6 bases). The V and J ends lost 0 bases and 6 bases respectively, with 12 bases between them. Germline V CDR1 and CDR2: MNHEY, SVGAGI. The CDR3 has 15 residues. CDR3 sequence reads: CASSYSEGVGQPQHF. In nucleotides, the CDR3 is TGTGCCAGCAGTTACTCGGAGGGGGTAGGTCAGCCCCAGCATTTT.

This clonotype was seen more than once but under ten times. The chain has TRBV19 and TRBJ1-6, with unresolved D. CDR1 is LNHDA and CDR2 is SQIVND in the germline V gene (reference sequence). V was cut by 3 bases and J by 0 bases, with 9 bases left in between. The CDR3 is 16 residues long. CDR3 in amino acids: CASSMARSSYNSPLHF. Here the CDR3 DNA reads TGTGCCAGTAGTATGGCGAGGAGCTCCTATAATTCACCCCTCCACTTT.